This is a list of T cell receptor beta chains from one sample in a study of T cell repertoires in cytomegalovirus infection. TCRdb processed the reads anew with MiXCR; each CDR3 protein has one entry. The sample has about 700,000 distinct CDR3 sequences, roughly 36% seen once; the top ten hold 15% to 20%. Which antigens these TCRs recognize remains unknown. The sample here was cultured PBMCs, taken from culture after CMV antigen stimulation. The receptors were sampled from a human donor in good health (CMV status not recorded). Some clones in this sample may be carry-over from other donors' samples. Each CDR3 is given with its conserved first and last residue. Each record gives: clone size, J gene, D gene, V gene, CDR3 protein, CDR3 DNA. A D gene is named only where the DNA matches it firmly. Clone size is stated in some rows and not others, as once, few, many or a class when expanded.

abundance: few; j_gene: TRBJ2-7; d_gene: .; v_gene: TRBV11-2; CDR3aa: CASSLESDSYEQYF; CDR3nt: TGTGCCAGCAGCTTAGAGTCAGACTCCTACGAGCAGTACTTC
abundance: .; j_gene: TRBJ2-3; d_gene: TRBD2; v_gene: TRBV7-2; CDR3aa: CASSYWEVERGASTDTQYF; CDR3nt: TGTGCCAGCAGCTATTGGGAGGTTGAGCGGGGGGCCAGCACAGATACGCAGTATTTT
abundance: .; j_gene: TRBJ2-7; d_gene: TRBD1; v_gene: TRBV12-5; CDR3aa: CASGQGTGDEQYF; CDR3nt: TGTGCTAGTGGTCAGGGGACAGGGGACGAGCAGTACTTC
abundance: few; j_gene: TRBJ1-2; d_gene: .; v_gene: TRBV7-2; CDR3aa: CASSFETVDGYTF; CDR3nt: TGTGCCAGCAGCTTCGAGACAGTAGATGGCTACACCTTC
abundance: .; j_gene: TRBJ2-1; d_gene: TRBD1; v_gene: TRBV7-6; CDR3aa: CASSYTGGSYNEQFF; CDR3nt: TGTGCCAGCAGCTACACAGGGGGCTCCTACAATGAGCAGTTCTTC
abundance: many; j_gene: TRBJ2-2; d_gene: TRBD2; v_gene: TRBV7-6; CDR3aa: CASSLETSVNTGELFF; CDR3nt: TGTGCCAGCAGCCTAGAAACTAGCGTGAACACCGGGGAGCTGTTTTTT
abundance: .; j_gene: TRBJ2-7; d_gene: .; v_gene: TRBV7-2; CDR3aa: CASSLAHRATTLYEQYF; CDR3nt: TGTGCCAGCAGCTTAGCCCACAGGGCCACAACCCTCTACGAGCAGTACTTC
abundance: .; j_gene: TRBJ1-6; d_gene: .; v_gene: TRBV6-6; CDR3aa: CASRTGQDNSPLHF; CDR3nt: TGTGCCAGCAGGACCGGGCAGGACAATTCACCCCTCCACTTT
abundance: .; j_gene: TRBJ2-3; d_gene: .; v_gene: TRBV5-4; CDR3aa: CASSSWTLPTDTQYF; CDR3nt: TGTGCCAGCAGCTCTTGGACCCTACCCACAGATACGCAGTATTTT
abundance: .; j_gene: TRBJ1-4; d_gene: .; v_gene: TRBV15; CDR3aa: CATSRETGLSEKLFF; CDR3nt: TGTGCCACCAGCAGGGAAACAGGGCTCAGTGAAAAACTGTTTTTT
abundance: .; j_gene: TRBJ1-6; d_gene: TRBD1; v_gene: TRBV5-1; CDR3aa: CASREGTGTDSPLHF; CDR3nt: TGCGCCAGCAGAGAAGGGACAGGAACGGATTCACCCCTCCACTTT
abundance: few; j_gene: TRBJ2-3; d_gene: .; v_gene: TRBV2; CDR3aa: CASILEVTVDTQYF; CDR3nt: TGTGCCAGCATTCTGGAAGTTACTGTGGATACGCAGTATTTT
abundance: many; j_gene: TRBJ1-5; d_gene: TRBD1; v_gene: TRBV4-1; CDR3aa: CASSQDVPPWTGANQPQHF; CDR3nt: TGCGCCAGCAGCCAAGATGTACCGCCCTGGACAGGGGCGAATCAGCCCCAGCATTTT
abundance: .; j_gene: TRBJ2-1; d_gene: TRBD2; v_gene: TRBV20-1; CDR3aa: CSARSGGLSYNEQFF; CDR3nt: TGCAGTGCTCGTTCGGGGGGGCTCTCCTACAATGAGCAGTTCTTC
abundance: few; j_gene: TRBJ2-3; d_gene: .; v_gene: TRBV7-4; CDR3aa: CASSFPPGDTQYF; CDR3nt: TGTGCCAGCAGCTTCCCCCCGGGGGATACGCAGTATTTT
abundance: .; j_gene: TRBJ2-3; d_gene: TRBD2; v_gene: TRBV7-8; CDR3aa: CASSFRGRGADTQYF; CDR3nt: TGTGCCAGCAGCTTTCGCGGGAGGGGTGCAGATACGCAGTATTTT
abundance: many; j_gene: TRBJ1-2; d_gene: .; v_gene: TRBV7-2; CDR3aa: CASSTARTDYGYTF; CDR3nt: TGTGCCAGCAGCACCGCCCGGACGGACTATGGCTACACCTTC
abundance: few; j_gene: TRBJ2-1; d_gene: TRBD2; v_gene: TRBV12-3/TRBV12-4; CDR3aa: CASSATGTSGYNEQFF; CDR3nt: TGTGCCAGCAGTGCCACCGGGACTAGCGGGTACAATGAGCAGTTCTTC
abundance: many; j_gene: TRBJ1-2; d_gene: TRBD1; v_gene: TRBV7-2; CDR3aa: CASSSGTGAYGYTF; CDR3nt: TGTGCCAGCAGCTCTGGGACAGGGGCATATGGCTACACCTTC
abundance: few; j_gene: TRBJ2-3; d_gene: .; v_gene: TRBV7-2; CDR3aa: CASSPRWSATDTQYF; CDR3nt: TGTGCCAGCAGCCCCCGGTGGAGCGCCACAGATACGCAGTATTTT
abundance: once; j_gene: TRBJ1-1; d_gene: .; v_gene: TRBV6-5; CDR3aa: CASSYSLSPGAGEAFF; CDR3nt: TGTGCCAGCAGTTACTCTCTAAGTCCAGGGGCGGGTGAAGCTTTCTTT
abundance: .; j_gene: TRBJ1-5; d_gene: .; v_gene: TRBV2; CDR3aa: CASSGARVSGPQHF; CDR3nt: TGTGCCAGCAGTGGAGCAAGGGTTTCAGGGCCCCAGCATTTT
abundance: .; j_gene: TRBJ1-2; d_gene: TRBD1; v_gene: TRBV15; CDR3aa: CATSGTANYGYTF; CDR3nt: TGTGCCACCAGCGGGACAGCAAACTATGGCTACACCTTC
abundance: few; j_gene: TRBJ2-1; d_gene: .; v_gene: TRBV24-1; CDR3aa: CATSDDSEGLNEQFF; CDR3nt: TGTGCCACCAGTGATGATTCTGAGGGCCTTAATGAGCAGTTCTTC
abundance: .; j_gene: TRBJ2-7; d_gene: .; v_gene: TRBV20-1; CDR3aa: CSARGGFAEQYF; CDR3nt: TGCAGTGCTAGAGGGGGATTCGCCGAGCAGTACTTC
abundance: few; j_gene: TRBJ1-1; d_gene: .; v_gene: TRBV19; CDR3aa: CASSISGNRDEAFF; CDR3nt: TGTGCCAGTAGTATTTCTGGGAACAGGGATGAAGCTTTCTTT